Included here is one T cell receptor (beta chain) sequence, with context. This entry belongs to a study of shared clonotypes between healthy human individuals. Naive CD8 cells were CD45RO-negative, positively selected for CCR7, excluding terminally differentiated effector memory CD45RA+ cells. The healthy adult donors were HIV-negative and reported no recent acute infections or vaccinations. Several immunoSEQ plates received, in even portions, the genomic DNA of each subset. The method was immunoSEQ multiplex PCR; TCRdb's version includes in-frame clones alone and lacks a portion of them. This table has about 2 million clones, about 95% appearing once. Germline V gene lookup returns CDR1 MNHNS and CDR2 SASEGT. Trimming pared 10 bases from V and 5 bases from J, leaving 17 bases between. The CDR3 totals 13 residues.

Sequencing used naive CD8+ T cells sorted from blood. The rearrangement joins TRBV6-1 to TRBJ2-5; perhaps TRBD2 as D (6 bases). This TCR was sampled from a man aged 18 to 30 in good health. The CDR3 DNA reads TGTGCCATCTCTGCTCGGGGGAAGGAGACCCAGTACTTC. This codes for CAISARGKETQYF.